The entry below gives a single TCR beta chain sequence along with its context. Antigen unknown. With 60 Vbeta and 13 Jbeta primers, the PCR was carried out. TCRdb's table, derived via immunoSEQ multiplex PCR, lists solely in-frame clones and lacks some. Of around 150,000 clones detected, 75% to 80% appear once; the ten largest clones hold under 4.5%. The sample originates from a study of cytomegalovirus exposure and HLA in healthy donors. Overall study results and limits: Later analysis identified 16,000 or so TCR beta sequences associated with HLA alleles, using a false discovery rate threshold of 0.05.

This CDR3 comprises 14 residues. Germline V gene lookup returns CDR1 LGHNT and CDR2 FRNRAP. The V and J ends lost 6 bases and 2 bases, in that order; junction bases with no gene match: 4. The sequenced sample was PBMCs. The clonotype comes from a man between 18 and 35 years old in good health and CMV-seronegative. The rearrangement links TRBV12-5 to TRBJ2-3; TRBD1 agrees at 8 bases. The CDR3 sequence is CASGGTGYTDTQYF. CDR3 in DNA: TGTGCTAGTGGGGGGACAGGTTACACAGATACGCAGTATTTT.